Below are 5 T cell receptor beta chains sequenced from a single sample in a study of OX40 agonist ivuxolimab in advanced cancers. TCRdb's table, derived via immunoSEQ multiplex PCR, lists solely in-frame clones and lacks some. The profile covers roughly 70,000 clones, with 65% to 90% appearing a single time and 0.75% taken by the ten largest. The sequencing here drew on CD4+ or CD8+ T cells sorted from blood, taken in a trial of the OX40 agonist ivuxolimab. All receptors derive from an adult with an advanced solid tumor such as melanoma, head and neck, liver or kidney cancer.

The chain recombines TRBV28 with TRBJ1-6; D gene ambiguous. The CDR3 totals 16 residues. The ends were cut back, 6 bases at V and 0 bases at J, with 12 bases in the middle. CDR1 and CDR2 (germline): MDHEN, SYDVKM. CDR3 DNA: TGTGCCAGCAGAGCCTCGGCTGGCTCCTATAATTCACCCCTCCACTTT. Residues: CASRASAGSYNSPLHF.

The V and J genes are TRBV29-1 and TRBJ1-5; D gene ambiguous. Looked up from germline, CDR1 is SQVTM and CDR2 is ANQGSEA. The CDR3 extends over 12 amino acids. Trimming cost V 5 bases and J 2 bases, with 7 bases left between them. The CDR3 region has the DNA TGCAGCGTTATATTTGGCAATCAGCCCCAGCATTTT. This codes for CSVIFGNQPQHF.

This sequence joins TRBV4-3 and TRBJ2-1, with D tentatively TRBD1 or TRBD2 (5 bases each). CDR3 length: 14 residues. Trimming took off 4 bases at V and 9 bases at J, with 16 bases between the two ends. CDR1 is LGHNA and CDR2 is YSLEER in the germline V gene. CDR3 in amino acids: CASSLLAGASEQFF. CDR3 DNA: TGCGCCAGCAGCCTCCTAGCCGGGGCCAGTGAGCAGTTCTTC.

The V and J genes are TRBV7-2 and TRBJ1-2; tentatively, D is TRBD1 (6 bases). The V end lost 5 bases, the J end lost 8 bases, and 15 bases lay between the germline ends. Looked up from germline, CDR1 is SGHTA and CDR2 is FQGNSA. This CDR3 is built from 13 residues. DNA for the CDR3: TGTGCCAGCAGCGCTAAAGGGGGGAGCGGCTACACCTTC. Translated, it gives CASSAKGGSGYTF. Combining the CDR3 with reference TRBV7-2 and TRBJ1-2 gives the whole variable domain GAGVSQSPSNKVTEKGKDVELRCDPISGHTALYWYRQSLGQGLEFLIYFQGNSAPDKSGLPSDRFSAERTGGSVSTLTIQRTQQEDSAVYLCASSAKGGSGYTFGSGTRLTVV.

The chain combines TRBV5-4 with TRBJ2-2, with D perhaps matching TRBD1 (6 bases). V was trimmed by 3 bases and J by 1 base, leaving 10 bases between them. Germline V gene data show CDR1 as SGHNT and CDR2 as YYREEE (reference sequence). This CDR3 comprises 15 residues. CDR3 amino acids: CASSWEGGNTGELFF. CDR3 DNA sequence: TGTGCCAGCAGCTGGGAAGGGGGGAACACCGGGGAGCTGTTTTTT.